What follows are 4 T cell receptor beta chains derived from one specimen sequenced in a study of T cell responses to AZD1222 COVID-19 vaccine. The repertoire was sequenced with immunoSEQ multiplex PCR; TCRdb's copy has only in-frame clones and lacks some. The sample carries 60,000 to 80,000 clones, around 82% recorded once. Sequenced material: peripheral blood, taken 28 days after the second AZD1222 dose. These receptors all stem from an adult who received the AZD1222 COVID-19 vaccine.

V usage is TRBV9 and J usage is TRBJ2-5; D is possibly TRBD2 (5 bases). Germline V lookup: CDR1 SGDLS, CDR2 YYNGEE. The CDR3 extends over 14 amino acids. V lost 7 bases to trimming and J lost 4 bases, with 17 bases between them. Here the CDR3 DNA reads TGTGCCAGCGGACGAGGGCAGGTGGCAGAGACCCAGTACTTC. This encodes CASGRGQVAETQYF.

The rearrangement uses TRBV5-1 and TRBJ1-1, with TRBD1 matching over 10 bases. V lost 5 bases to trimming and J lost 5 bases; unmatched junction nucleotides: 6. Germline CDR1 is SGHRS and CDR2 is YFSETQ. The CDR3 has 14 amino acids. This CDR3 reads CASSRTGGGTEAFF. Here the CDR3 DNA reads TGCGCCAGCAGTCGGACAGGGGGTGGGACTGAAGCTTTCTTT.

The chain links TRBV19 to TRBJ2-4; D is ambiguous. This CDR3 is 15 amino acids long. The germline gives CDR1 LNHDA, CDR2 SQIVND (reference sequence). V lost 8 bases, J lost 3 bases, and 17 bases lay in between. The CDR3 protein is CASEGRRGVKNIQYF. The CDR3, as DNA: TGTGCCAGTGAAGGACGCCGAGGTGTCAAAAACATTCAGTACTTC.

The rearrangement uses TRBV11-2 and TRBJ2-3, with a possible D match to TRBD1 (5 bases). Germline-derived CDR1 and CDR2 are SGHAT and FQNNGV. The CDR3 is made up of 15 amino acids. Trimming took off 1 base at V and 6 bases at J, with 14 bases between the two ends. The CDR3 DNA reads TGTGCCAGCAGCTTAGCGGCCCAACAGGCGGATACGCAGTATTTT. It yields the protein CASSLAAQQADTQYF. Full variable domain (remainder filled in from reference TRBV11-2 and TRBJ2-3): EAGVAQSPRYKIIEKRQSVAFWCNPISGHATLYWYQQILGQGPKLLIQFQNNGVVDDSQLPKDRFSAERLKGVDSTLKIQPAKLEDSAVYLCASSLAAQQADTQYFGPGTRLTVL.